This entry is about one T cell receptor (beta chain). Its cognate antigen is unknown. This entry is derived from a study of shared clonotypes between healthy human individuals. There are 20 residues in the CDR3. V dropped 3 bases and J dropped 0; count of bases not matched to a gene: 15. Germline V CDR1 and CDR2: SGHNT, YYREEE (reference sequence). The data were produced by immunoSEQ multiplex PCR, yet TCRdb's version contains in-frame clones alone and is incomplete. The profile shows 640,000 or so clones, about 78% of them singletons. Overall study findings and caveats: Across a handful of donors, naive CD4 shared around 5.1%, naive CD8 around 3.5%, memory CD4 more than 2%, memory CD8 about 0.38%.

This TCR came from a woman in her 30s in good health. Input material: memory CD4+ T cells sorted from blood. The subset was: CD45RA-negative fraction. This sequence joins TRBV5-4 and TRBJ2-5, with 12 positions matching TRBD2. The CDR3, as DNA: TGTGCCAGCAGCTCCACCCCTAGCGGGAGGGTAGGGAGGTACCAAGAGACCCAGTACTTC. Protein sequence: CASSSTPSGRVGRYQETQYF.